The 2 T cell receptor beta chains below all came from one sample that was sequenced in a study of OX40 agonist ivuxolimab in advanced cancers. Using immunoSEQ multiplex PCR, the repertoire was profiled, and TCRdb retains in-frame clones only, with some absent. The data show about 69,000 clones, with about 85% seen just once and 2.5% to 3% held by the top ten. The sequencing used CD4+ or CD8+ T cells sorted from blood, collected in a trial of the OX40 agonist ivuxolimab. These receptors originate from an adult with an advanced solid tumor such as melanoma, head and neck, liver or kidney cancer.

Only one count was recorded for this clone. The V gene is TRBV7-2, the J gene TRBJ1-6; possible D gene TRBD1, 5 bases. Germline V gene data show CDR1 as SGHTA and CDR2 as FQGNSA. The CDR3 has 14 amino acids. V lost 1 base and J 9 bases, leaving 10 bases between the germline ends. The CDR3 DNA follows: TGTGCCAGCAGCTTAGTTCATCAGGGTTCACCCCTCCACTTT. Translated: CASSLVHQGSPLHF.

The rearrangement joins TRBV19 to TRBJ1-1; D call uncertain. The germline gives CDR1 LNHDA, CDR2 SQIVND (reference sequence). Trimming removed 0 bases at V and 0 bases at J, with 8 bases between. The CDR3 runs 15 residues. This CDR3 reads CASSIDEAMNTEAFF. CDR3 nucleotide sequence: TGTGCCAGTAGTATAGATGAGGCAATGAACACTGAAGCTTTCTTT.